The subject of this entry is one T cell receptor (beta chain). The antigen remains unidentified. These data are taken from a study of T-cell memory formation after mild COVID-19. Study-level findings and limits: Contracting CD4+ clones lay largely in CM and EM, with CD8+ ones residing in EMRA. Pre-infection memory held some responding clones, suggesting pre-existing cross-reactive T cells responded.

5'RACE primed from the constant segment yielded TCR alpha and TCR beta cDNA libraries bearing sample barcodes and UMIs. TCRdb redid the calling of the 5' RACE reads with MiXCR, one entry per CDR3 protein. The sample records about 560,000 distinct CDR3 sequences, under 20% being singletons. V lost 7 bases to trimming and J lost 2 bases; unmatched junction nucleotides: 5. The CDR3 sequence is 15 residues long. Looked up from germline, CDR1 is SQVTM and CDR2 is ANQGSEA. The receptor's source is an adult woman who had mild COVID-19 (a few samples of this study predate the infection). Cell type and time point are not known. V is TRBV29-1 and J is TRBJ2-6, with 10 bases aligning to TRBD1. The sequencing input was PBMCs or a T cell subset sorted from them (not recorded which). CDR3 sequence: CSAWTGGTGANVLTF. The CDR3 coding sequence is TGCAGCGCGTGGACAGGGGGAACTGGGGCCAACGTCCTGACTTTC.